This TCR beta chain was recorded in a study of blood T cells in healthy people across ages. On the study more broadly: With template switching, about one barcoded beta molecule was captured per two T cells. Study-level findings and limits: While age rose, TCR beta diversity per million T cells dropped in a roughly linear way. In long-lived donors, naive CD4+ cell counts and diversity exceeded those of aged donors.

A sample-barcoded 5' primer and a J-beta primer mix were used in a second PCR of roughly 6 to 11 cycles. All cDNA molecules were each tagged by a template-switch adaptor with 12 random nucleotides. TCRdb re-called the 5' RACE reads with MiXCR, one entry per CDR3 protein. The table shows 1.5 million to 2 million distinct CDR3 sequences, with about 31% occurring only once. This CDR3 contains 15 residues. Note on this clonotype: Its antigen is undetermined. A junction boundary mismatches the germline segment, possibly from a read error.

The sample taken for sequencing was blood. The chain is built from TRBV12-3 or TRBV12-4 and TRBJ2-5; 9 nucleotides align to TRBD1. The sequence was obtained from a woman aged 30 to 39 in good health. CDR3 residues: CAGSLSRTGAGEQYF. For the CDR3, the DNA is TGTGCCGGCAGTTTATCACGGACAGGGGCGGGGGAGCAGTACTTC.